The rows below give T cell receptor beta chains drawn from one sample of a study of neoadjuvant nivolumab and ipilimumab in lung cancer. TCRdb's copy holds only in-frame clones and misses some; the assay was immunoSEQ multiplex PCR. The table lists fewer than 40,000 clones, 92% of them singletons, with 2% to 2.5% in the top ten. Here the sequenced sample was peripheral blood, taken after neoadjuvant nivolumab, alone or with ipilimumab, at or shortly before surgery. These receptors were collected from an adult with non-small cell lung cancer. CDR3s include the opening cysteine and the closing phenylalanine or tryptophan. The D gene is left open where the match is weak. Rows give clone size only sometimes, using once, few, many, or a class for an expanded clone.

- | TRBJ2-7 | TRBD2 | TRBV5-6 | TGTGCCAGCAGCTGGGGAGGGCCACCCTACTCCTACGAGCAGTACTTC | CASSWGGPPYSYEQYF
- | TRBJ1-1 | TRBD1 | TRBV2 | TGTGCCAGCAGTGGGACAGGGGGGGGAGCTTTCTTT | CASSGTGGGAFF
- | TRBJ2-7 | TRBD1 | TRBV11-2 | TGTGCCAGCAGCCCCCTGACAGGGTTGCACGAGCAGTACTTC | CASSPLTGLHEQYF
- | TRBJ2-2 | TRBD2 | TRBV11-2 | TGTGCCAGCAGCTTATTCCGGGGGGAAACCGGGGAGCTGTTTTTT | CASSLFRGETGELFF
- | TRBJ2-7 | TRBD2 | TRBV5-1 | TGCGCCAGCAGCCGGGAGGGAGCGGACTACGAGCAGTACTTC | CASSREGADYEQYF
- | TRBJ2-5 | TRBD2 | TRBV6-5 | TGTGCCAGCACACGTTCCGCTTTGGGAGGGGAGACCCAGTACTTC | CASTRSALGGETQYF
- | TRBJ1-2 | TRBD1 | TRBV28 | TGTGCCAGCAGTTTACTGACAGGGCTTGGCTACACCTTC | CASSLLTGLGYTF
- | TRBJ2-2 | TRBD1 | TRBV29-1 | TGCAGCGTTAGAGGGACAGGGAACACCGGGGAGCTGTTTTTT | CSVRGTGNTGELFF
- | TRBJ2-1 | TRBD2 | TRBV18 | TGTGCCAGCTCACCGGCTAGCGGGAGCCCCGAGCAGTTCTTC | CASSPASGSPEQFF
- | TRBJ2-3 | - | TRBV5-4 | TGTGCCACCATGCAGGAGCTCACAGATACGCAGTATTTT | CATMQELTDTQYF
- | TRBJ2-7 | - | TRBV5-1 | TGCGCCAGCAGCTTGCGCGCGAGCTCCTACGAGCAGTACTTC | CASSLRASSYEQYF
- | TRBJ2-2 | - | TRBV25-1 | TGTGCCAGCAGTGAGCCTCCATATCCGGGGAGGAACACCGGGGAGCTGTTTTTT | CASSEPPYPGRNTGELFF
- | TRBJ2-3 | TRBD2 | TRBV14 | TGTGCCAGCAGCTCCCTCGCGGGACTAGCGGGAGCAGATACGCAGTATTTT | CASSSLAGLAGADTQYF
once | TRBJ2-5 | - | TRBV7-9 | TGTGCCAGCAGCAAACAGGCGACCCAAGAGACCCAGTACTTC | CASSKQATQETQYF
- | TRBJ1-2 | - | TRBV9 | TGTGCCAGCAGCTTCGGGGACATGGACGGCTACACCTTC | CASSFGDMDGYTF
- | TRBJ2-7 | - | TRBV5-8 | TGTGCCAGCAGCCAACGTCGTGGGACTTTGTACGAGCAGTACTTC | CASSQRRGTLYEQYF
- | TRBJ2-5 | - | TRBV29-1 | TGCAGCGTTGAAGTTCAGGGGCTGGAGACCCAGTACTTC | CSVEVQGLETQYF
once | TRBJ1-1 | - | TRBV7-9 | TGTGCCAGCAGCTTATTGAGTATGAACACTGAAGCTTTCTTT | CASSLLSMNTEAFF
- | TRBJ2-7 | TRBD1 | TRBV11-2 | TGTGCCAGCAGCGACCGGGACAGGTTCTACGAGCAGTACTTC | CASSDRDRFYEQYF
- | TRBJ1-1 | - | TRBV5-1 | TGCGCCAGCAGCTTCACCGGGGCAGCTGAAGCTTTCTTT | CASSFTGAAEAFF
- | TRBJ2-2 | - | TRBV4-1 | TGCGCCAGCAGCCAAGACAGGGTGGGGGGGAACACCGGGGAGCTGTTTTTT | CASSQDRVGGNTGELFF
- | TRBJ2-1 | TRBD2 | TRBV18 | TGTGCCAGCTCACCAAACCCCCCGGGACTAGTCTCGAATGAGCAGTTCTTC | CASSPNPPGLVSNEQFF
once | TRBJ2-7 | - | TRBV4-1 | TGCGCCAGCAGCCAAGAGGAGTTCAATCGGAACGAGCAGTACTTC | CASSQEEFNRNEQYF
- | TRBJ2-2 | - | TRBV5-4 | TGTGCCAGCAGCTTGTCGCCGGCAGGGGAGCTGTTTTTT | CASSLSPAGELFF
- | TRBJ1-4 | TRBD1 | TRBV29-1 | TGCAGCTACAGGGGCTCAAATGAAAAACTGTTTTTT | CSYRGSNEKLFF
- | TRBJ2-7 | - | TRBV18 | TGTGCCAGCTCACCACCGAGGGCAGGTTACGAGCAGTACTTC | CASSPPRAGYEQYF
- | TRBJ2-1 | - | TRBV2 | TGTGCCAGCCGGGCGGGAAGGAATGAGCAGTTCTTC | CASRAGRNEQFF
- | TRBJ1-5 | - | TRBV6-1 | TGTGCCAGCAGTGAATTTTGGGACCAGCCCCAGCATTTT | CASSEFWDQPQHF
- | TRBJ1-3 | TRBD1 | TRBV4-1 | TGCGCCAGCAGCCAAGGCGTACAGGGGGCGATCTCTGGAAACACCATATATTTT | CASSQGVQGAISGNTIYF
- | TRBJ1-4 | - | TRBV11-2 | TGTGCCAGCAGCCCTTGGGCTCGGCGCGAAAAACTGTTTTTT | CASSPWARREKLFF
- | TRBJ2-3 | TRBD1 | TRBV5-1 | TGCGCCAGCAGCTTGTACGGGGGACAGGGCACAGATACGCAGTATTTT | CASSLYGGQGTDTQYF
- | TRBJ1-5 | TRBD1 | TRBV29-1 | TGCAGCGTTGTAGGACAGGGAGCAGGGCCCCAGCATTTT | CSVVGQGAGPQHF
- | TRBJ1-5 | - | TRBV5-1 | TGCGCCAGCAGCTTGGATAGGGATCAGCCCCAGCATTTT | CASSLDRDQPQHF
- | TRBJ1-2 | - | TRBV5-1 | TGCGCCAGCAGCTTGGTCGGGCCCCAGGACTATGGCTACACCTTC | CASSLVGPQDYGYTF
- | TRBJ2-7 | - | TRBV19 | TGTGCCAGTAGTATAGCCCCGACAGAGACCTACGAGCAGTACTTC | CASSIAPTETYEQYF
once | TRBJ1-2 | TRBD1 | TRBV18 | TGTGCCAGCTCCCCCGGGACAGGGGAAAACTATGGCTACACCTTC | CASSPGTGENYGYTF
- | TRBJ2-7 | - | TRBV11-2 | TGTGCCAGCAGCTTAAAAGTCCCCCACGAGCAGTACTTC | CASSLKVPHEQYF
- | TRBJ2-7 | - | TRBV11-2 | TGTGCCAGCAGCCTAGAAGCCCTAGGCTACGAGCAGTACTTC | CASSLEALGYEQYF
- | TRBJ2-3 | - | TRBV7-3 | TGTGCCAGCAGCTTAACCCGGACTGAACGAGATACGCAGTATTTT | CASSLTRTERDTQYF
- | TRBJ2-2 | - | TRBV5-4 | TGTGCCAGCAGAGACGGAGGGACTCACACCGGGGAGCTGTTTTTT | CASRDGGTHTGELFF
few | TRBJ2-3 | - | TRBV27 | TGTGCCAGCGGGGCCTCCGATGAAATGCAGTATTTT | CASGASDEMQYF
- | TRBJ2-7 | - | TRBV27 | TGTGCCAGCAGTTTATCGATCCCCAGCGAGCAGTACTTC | CASSLSIPSEQYF
- | TRBJ1-5 | - | TRBV18 | TGTGCCAGCTCACCACCCGGGGGGCAGGTGGGTCAGCCCCAGCATTTT | CASSPPGGQVGQPQHF
- | TRBJ1-4 | TRBD1 | TRBV9 | TGTGCCAGCAGCGTAGAGGATGGGACAGGGGCATCGACTAATGAAAAACTGTTTTTT | CASSVEDGTGASTNEKLFF
- | TRBJ2-7 | - | TRBV5-4 | TGTGCCAGCAGCTTGAGTCCCAGCGGACTAACCTACGAGCAGTACTTC | CASSLSPSGLTYEQYF
- | TRBJ2-7 | TRBD2 | TRBV6-1 | TGTGCCAGCAGTGAACTAGCGGGAGGGCTCGTTGAGCAGTACTTC | CASSELAGGLVEQYF
- | TRBJ2-3 | - | TRBV14 | TGTGCCAGCAGCCAAGAACAGGGGGGGATCCTCACAGATACGCAGTATTTT | CASSQEQGGILTDTQYF
- | TRBJ2-1 | - | TRBV7-9 | TGTGCCAGCAGCTTAATTGTGGGTGGCGGCGAGCAGTTCTTC | CASSLIVGGGEQFF
- | TRBJ2-3 | - | TRBV9 | TGTGCCAGCAACCGACCTAGCACAGATACGCAGTATTTT | CASNRPSTDTQYF
- | TRBJ1-2 | TRBD1 | TRBV5-1 | TGCGCCAGCAGCTGGACAGGGGGCACGGAAGGCTACACCTTC | CASSWTGGTEGYTF
- | TRBJ2-1 | - | TRBV5-1 | TGCGCCAGCAGCCCCGTACGTGGTTTCTCCTACAATGAGCAGTTCTTC | CASSPVRGFSYNEQFF
- | TRBJ2-7 | TRBD2 | TRBV6-1 | TGTGCCAGCAGTGAAGCGCTTTTGGGAGGGGAGCAGTACTTC | CASSEALLGGEQYF
once | TRBJ2-7 | TRBD2 | TRBV5-1 | TGCGCCAGCAGCTTGGCGGCCGGGACTAAAACCTACGAGCAGTACTTC | CASSLAAGTKTYEQYF
- | TRBJ2-1 | TRBD1 | TRBV6-6 | TGTGCCAGCAGTTACTCGGGACAGAACAATGAGCAGTTCTTC | CASSYSGQNNEQFF
- | TRBJ2-5 | TRBD2 | TRBV2 | TGTGCCAGCAGTTCCAATCCTACTAGCGGGAGTGGTATTGGGGAGACCCAGTACTTC | CASSSNPTSGSGIGETQYF
- | TRBJ2-3 | TRBD2 | TRBV15 | TGTGCCACGGGACTAGCGGGGCCAGATACGCAGTATTTT | CATGLAGPDTQYF
- | TRBJ2-7 | TRBD2 | TRBV9 | TGTGCCAGCAGCGCTCGACTAGCGGAGATCTCCTACGAGCAGTACTTC | CASSARLAEISYEQYF
- | TRBJ2-7 | TRBD2 | TRBV5-5 | TGTGCCAGCAGCCAACCCCTTGAGCGGGACGGCAACGAGCAGTACTTC | CASSQPLERDGNEQYF